This T cell receptor beta chain was captured in a study of human T cells and chemical hapten exposure. About the study: Each patient's scalp received weekly diphenylcyclopropenone throughout the roughly 24-week study.

This CDR3 has 15 residues. Germline assignment: CDR1 MDHEN and CDR2 SYDVKM. With 3 bases removed from V and 5 bases from J, the gap between germline ends came to 16 bases. TCRdb fed the RACE reads into MiXCR, producing one record per CDR3 protein. This table holds 180,000 or so distinct CDR3 sequences, 24% found once. This clonotype was seen more than once but under ten times. Indicated time point: patch test 3, about 24 weeks after DPC sensitization. Treatment meaning: therapeutic diphenylcyclopropenone sensitization with weekly scalp DPC. This TCR was recovered from a woman aged 40 to 55 with alopecia areata. Some clones in this sample may be carry-over from other donors' samples. The specimen comprised whole blood, sampled in connection with sensitization to the hapten diphenylcyclopropenone (DPC). The chain combines TRBV28 with TRBJ1-2, with D perhaps matching TRBD1 (6 bases). CDR3 nucleotide sequence: TGTGCCAGCAGTTTGGGGCGAGCAGGGGAGTATGGCTACACCTTC. Translated: CASSLGRAGEYGYTF.